This TCR beta chain comes out of a study of identical twins. TCRdb re-called the 5' RACE reads with MiXCR, one entry per CDR3 protein. The table shows hundreds of thousands of distinct CDR3 sequences, with 21% occurring only once. This clonotype was found many times. Its antigen is not known. Germline V gene sequence: CDR1 SQVTM, CDR2 ANQGSEA. The trim removed 7 bases at V and 1 base at J, leaving 2 bases unmatched. This CDR3 region has 12 residues. Study results and caveats: Out-of-frame alpha sequences common to twins were enriched for low generation probability.

These sequences were also reported in another study, on T cells expressing NK-cell markers. That study reports: Seven sequenced donors out of eight were HCMV-seropositive, one seronegative. Roughly six donors showed dominant NKG2C+ clonotypes comprising roughly 1.0-7.0% of their CD8+ T cells. The CD3+CD56-NKG2C+ fraction of a few donors was likewise dominated by these clonotypes.

The TCR sequence derives from a woman under 30 in good health. The sample comprised PBMCs. The chain joins TRBV29-1 to TRBJ1-1, with 8 bases identical to TRBD1. Written as DNA, the CDR3 is TGCAGCGGAGGACAGGGGAACACTGAAGCTTTCTTT. Its protein is CSGGQGNTEAFF. The complete variable domain, with remaining parts taken from reference TRBV29-1 and TRBJ1-1, reads SAVISQKPSRDICQRGTSLTIQCQVDSQVTMMFWYRQQPGQSLTLIATANQGSEATYESGFVIDKFPISRPNLTFSTLTVSNMSPEDSSIYLCSGGQGNTEAFFGQGTRLTVV.